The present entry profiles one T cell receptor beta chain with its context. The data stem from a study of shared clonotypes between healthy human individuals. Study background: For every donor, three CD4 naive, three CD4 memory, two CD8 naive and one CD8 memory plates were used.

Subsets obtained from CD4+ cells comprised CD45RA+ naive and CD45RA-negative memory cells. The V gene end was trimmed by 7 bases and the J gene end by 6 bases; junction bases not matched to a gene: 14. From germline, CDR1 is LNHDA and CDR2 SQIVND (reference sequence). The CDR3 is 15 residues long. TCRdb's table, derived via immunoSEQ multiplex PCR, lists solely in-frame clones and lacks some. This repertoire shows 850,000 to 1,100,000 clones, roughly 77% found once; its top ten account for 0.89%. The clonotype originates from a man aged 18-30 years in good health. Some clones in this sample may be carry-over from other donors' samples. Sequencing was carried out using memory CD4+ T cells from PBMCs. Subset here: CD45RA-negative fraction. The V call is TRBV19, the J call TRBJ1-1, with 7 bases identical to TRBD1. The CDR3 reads CASIPSTGIRAEAFF. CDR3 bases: TGTGCCAGTATTCCGTCGACAGGGATTAGGGCTGAAGCTTTCTTT.